These 32 T cell receptor beta chains came from one sample sequenced in a study of beta chain features in type 1 diabetes. Points from the study as a whole: Shortening of TCRB CDR3s, moderate but significant, appeared in all four CD4+ subsets of Type 1 diabetes patients.

Isolated RNA was reverse transcribed in full, so expressed TCRB transcripts were sequenced. Clones were read by immunoSEQ multiplex PCR, and TCRdb kept only the in-frame ones, dropping some. The table has approximately 58,000 clones, about 60% seen once. The antigens of these receptors remain unknown. Sequencing input: stem cell memory CD4+ T cells from blood. The receptors shown here come from a woman aged 25 to 39 with type 1 diabetes.

This clone came up a few times. The chain carries TRBV2 and TRBJ2-3; TRBD2 matches 7 bases. Germline CDR1 and CDR2: SNHLY and FYNNEI. CDR3 length: 15 residues. V lost 7 bases, J lost 2 bases, and 9 bases stayed unmatched. This CDR3 is CASTSRGRDTDTQYF. The CDR3 coding sequence is TGTGCCAGCACGTCACGCGGGAGAGACACAGATACGCAGTATTTT. Full variable domain (rest looked up from reference TRBV2 and TRBJ2-3): EPEVTQTPSHQVTQMGQEVILRCVPISNHLYFYWYRQILGQKVEFLVSFYNNEISEKSEIFDDQFSVERPDGSNFTLKIRSTKLEDSAMYFCASTSRGRDTDTQYFGPGTRLTVL.

This clone has a single count. The gene calls are TRBV5-4 and TRBJ2-2; 7 positions match TRBD1. After removal of 1 base from V and 4 bases from J, the junction contained 7 bases not matched to a gene. Looked up from germline, CDR1 is SGHNT and CDR2 is YYREEE (reference sequence). The CDR3 sequence is 16 residues long. CDR3 sequence reads: CASSLSGQRITGELFF. The CDR3 region has the DNA TGTGCCAGCAGCTTGTCGGGACAGAGAATCACCGGGGAGCTGTTTTTT.

This clone was detected a few times. The CDR3 protein is CASSLVGGFTDTQYF. The CDR3 region has the DNA TGTGCCAGCAGCTTAGTTGGAGGTTTCACAGATACGCAGTATTTT. The V gene is TRBV7-9, the J gene TRBJ2-3, with a possible D match to TRBD2 (5 bases). The CDR3 extends over 15 amino acids. Germline V lookup: CDR1 SEHNR, CDR2 FQNEAQ (reference sequence). V dropped 1 base and J dropped 2 bases, with 10 bases sitting between them.

The chain is built from TRBV11-2 and TRBJ2-4, with TRBD2 matching over 7 bases. The CDR3 runs 17 residues. From germline, CDR1 is SGHAT and CDR2 FQNNGV. V shed 2 bases and J 3 bases; nucleotides not matched to a gene: 10. CDR3 amino acids: CASSLSRGGKGKNIQYF. In nucleotides, the CDR3 is TGTGCCAGCAGCTTATCAAGGGGAGGGAAAGGCAAAAACATTCAGTACTTC.

The V gene is TRBV11-2, the J gene TRBJ2-5; 7 nucleotides match TRBD2. The CDR3 loop spans 14 amino acids. Germline V gene lookup returns CDR1 SGHAT and CDR2 FQNNGV. Trimming removed 5 bases from V and 3 bases from J; junction bases left unmatched: 6. The CDR3 is CASSPHLAEETQYF. The DNA for the CDR3 is TGTGCCAGCAGCCCACATCTAGCGGAAGAGACCCAGTACTTC.

The chain couples TRBV18 to TRBJ2-5; D is unresolved. The end of the DNA fits TRBJ2-7 better, so the J call may be wrong. Germline values: CDR1 KGHSH, CDR2 LQKENI. The CDR3 sequence is 16 residues long. CDR3 protein: CASSPDSPSNAYEQYF. CDR3 in DNA: TGTGCCAGCTCACCAGATTCACCCTCGAACGCCTACGAGCAGTACTTC.

The genes are TRBV5-1 and TRBJ2-3, with 10 bases fitting TRBD2. Germline V CDR1 and CDR2: SGHRS, YFSETQ. The CDR3 totals 16 residues. V lost 4 bases and J lost 2; bases outside the gene matches: 7. The CDR3 bases are TGCGCCAGCAGCCTACTGACTAGCGGGTCCACAGATACGCAGTATTTT. This sequence encodes CASSLLTSGSTDTQYF.

This rearrangement joins TRBV6-5 to TRBJ2-7; D possibly corresponds to TRBD1 (7 bases). CDR1 MNHEY and CDR2 SVGAGI come from the germline V gene. Trimming left V 7 bases short and J 5 bases short, with 15 bases between. There are 13 residues in the CDR3. This chain's CDR3 is CASTSRGDHEQYF. The CDR3 DNA is TGTGCCAGCACTTCCAGGGGGGACCACGAGCAGTACTTC.

The chain joins TRBV6-5 to TRBJ2-3; D is uncertain. The CDR3 is 16 amino acids. V dropped 2 bases and J dropped 1 base, with 13 bases sitting between them. Germline CDR1 and CDR2: MNHEY and SVGAGI. This chain's CDR3 is CASSYGSQEGTDTQYF. Here the CDR3 DNA reads TGTGCCAGCAGTTACGGCAGTCAAGAGGGCACAGATACGCAGTATTTT.

The rearrangement joins TRBV19 to TRBJ1-1; 8 bases map to TRBD1. V dropped 3 bases and J dropped 7; count of bases not matched to a gene: 7. The CDR3 runs 14 residues. Germline CDR1 and CDR2: LNHDA and SQIVND (reference sequence). CDR3 in DNA: TGTGCCAGTAGTATGGACAGGGTGAGGGATGAAGCTTTCTTT. This translates into CASSMDRVRDEAFF.

This chain uses TRBV6-5 with TRBJ2-4; tentative D call: TRBD1 (6 bases). CDR1 MNHEY and CDR2 SVGAGI come from the germline V gene. Trimming took 4 bases from V and 8 from J, leaving 15 bases between them. The CDR3 spans 14 residues. The CDR3 spells CASSWAGAGYIQYF. The CDR3 DNA sequence: TGTGCCAGCAGTTGGGCAGGGGCCGGATACATTCAGTACTTC.

V and J are TRBV29-1 and TRBJ1-1, with D unclear. The CDR3 spans 12 residues. The germline CDR1 and CDR2 sequences are SQVTM and ANQGSEA. The ends were cut back, 4 bases at V and 4 bases at J, with 10 bases in the middle. CDR3 sequence reads: CSVGWAGTEAFF. CDR3 bases: TGCAGCGTTGGGTGGGCGGGCACTGAAGCTTTCTTT.

The chain is built from TRBV23-1 and TRBJ2-6, with D perhaps TRBD1 (5 bases). TRBV23-1 is sorted into the ORF group, with uncertain function. The CDR3 covers 18 residues. Between the trimmed V and J ends, which lost 0 bases and 0 bases, there was a span of 12 bases. For the CDR3, the DNA is TGCGCCAGCAGTCAATCGGCGACAGCCCCCTCTGGGGCCAACGTCCTGACTTTC. This encodes CASSQSATAPSGANVLTF.

The sample holds a few counts of this clone. The rearrangement joins TRBV5-6 to TRBJ1-1, with 8 bases that match TRBD1. CDR3 length: 16 residues. V lost 4 bases and J lost 0; bases outside the gene matches: 8. The germline V gene has CDR1 SGHDT and CDR2 YYEEEE. DNA for the CDR3: TGTGCCAGCAGCCCAGACAGGGGTCGGATGAACACTGAAGCTTTCTTT. Translating it yields CASSPDRGRMNTEAFF.

This clone was counted a few times. DNA for the CDR3: TGTGCCAGCAGGGAGTGGACTGCACAAGAGACCCAGTACTTC. It specifies CASREWTAQETQYF. The chain couples TRBV7-9 to TRBJ2-5; TRBD2 is a possible D gene (5 bases). Germline V gene data show CDR1 as SEHNR and CDR2 as FQNEAQ (reference sequence). With 6 bases removed from V and 2 bases from J, the gap between germline ends came to 13 bases. The CDR3 extends over 14 amino acids.

CDR3 in DNA: TGTGCCAGCACCCAGGCGGGAGGGCCAGGAGGACAGTTCTTC. Protein product: CASTQAGGPGGQFF. The V gene is TRBV9, the J gene TRBJ2-1; 9 bases are shared with TRBD2. Looked up from germline, CDR1 is SGDLS and CDR2 is YYNGEE. Trimming cost V 6 bases and J 13 bases; bases outside gene matches: 14. The CDR3 has 14 amino acids.

The gene calls are TRBV10-3 and TRBJ2-3, with 7 bases lining up with TRBD1. The trim removed 9 bases at V and 2 bases at J, leaving 2 bases unmatched. Germline V gene sequence: CDR1 ENHRY, CDR2 SYGVKD. The CDR3 extends over 12 amino acids. CDR3 DNA: TGTGCCATAACAGGGGACACAGATACGCAGTATTTT. Its translation is CAITGDTDTQYF.

In nucleotides, the CDR3 is TGCAGCGTTGCGTCAGGGGCGGGTAGCAATCAGCCCCAGCATTTT. Residues: CSVASGAGSNQPQHF. The chain is built from TRBV29-1 and TRBJ1-5; D may be TRBD1 (6 bases). Trimming left V 4 bases short and J 0 bases short, with 13 bases between. The CDR3 has 15 amino acids. CDR1 and CDR2 (germline): SQVTM, ANQGSEA. Together with reference TRBV29-1 and TRBJ1-5, the CDR3 gives the full variable domain: SAVISQKPSRDICQRGTSLTIQCQVDSQVTMMFWYRQQPGQSLTLIATANQGSEATYESGFVIDKFPISRPNLTFSTLTVSNMSPEDSSIYLCSVASGAGSNQPQHFGDGTRLSIL.

The chain links TRBV5-1 to TRBJ2-2; 10 bases map to TRBD2. Germline values: CDR1 SGHRS, CDR2 YFSETQ. The CDR3 is 16 residues long. V was clipped by 3 bases and J by 1 base; unmatched bases: 3. CDR3 region: CASSYLAGVNTGELFF. CDR3 nucleotides: TGCGCCAGCAGCTACCTAGCGGGAGTGAACACCGGGGAGCTGTTTTTT.

The sample holds one count of this clone. The chain combines TRBV5-1 with TRBJ1-1, with 7 nucleotides matching TRBD1. Per germline, CDR1 SGHRS and CDR2 YFSETQ. This CDR3 comprises 13 residues. The V segment lost 1 base and the J segment 6 bases; nucleotides outside the gene matches: 3. CDR3 bases: TGCGCCAGCAGCTTGACAGGGGTCGCTGAAGCTTTCTTT. Amino acids: CASSLTGVAEAFF. The variable domain in full, completed from reference TRBV5-1 and TRBJ1-1, reads KAGVTQTPRYLIKTRGQQVTLSCSPISGHRSVSWYQQTPGQGLQFLFEYFSETQRNKGNFPGRFSGRQFSNSRSEMNVSTLELGDSALYLCASSLTGVAEAFFGQGTRLTVV.

This clone showed up just once. The genes are TRBV6-5 and TRBJ1-5; D unresolved. With 2 bases removed from V and 0 bases from J, the gap between germline ends came to 8 bases. CDR1 MNHEY and CDR2 SVGAGI come from the germline V gene. The CDR3 is 15 amino acids. CDR3 in DNA: TGTGCCAGCAGTTACGGAGGAAATAGCAATCAGCCCCAGCATTTT. It codes for CASSYGGNSNQPQHF.

The chain has TRBV30 and TRBJ2-5, with TRBD2 matching 10 bases. The CDR3 has 15 amino acids. The trim removed 2 bases at V and 5 bases at J, leaving 8 bases unmatched. Germline CDR1 reads GTSNPN; CDR2 reads SVGIG (reference sequence). The CDR3 sequence is CAWSPSGSVGETQYF. The CDR3 DNA sequence: TGTGCCTGGAGTCCTAGCGGGAGTGTTGGCGAGACCCAGTACTTC.

In its sample, this clone was seen a few times. The genes are TRBV29-1 and TRBJ2-5, with 14 bases aligning to TRBD2. Germline CDR1 and CDR2: SQVTM and ANQGSEA. After removal of 4 bases from V and 3 bases from J, the junction contained 4 bases not matched to a gene. This CDR3 comprises 15 residues. As DNA, the CDR3 is TGCAGCGTTGGGGCGACTAGCGGGAGGGAAGAGACCCAGTACTTC. It is translated as CSVGATSGREETQYF.

This chain links TRBV15 with TRBJ2-5, with 11 nucleotides matching TRBD1. Germline values: CDR1 LNHNV, CDR2 YYDKDF (reference sequence). The CDR3 sequence is 17 residues long. J gave up 5 bases and V 0 bases, and 8 bases lay outside the gene matches. CDR3 DNA sequence: TGTGCCACCAGCAGAGAGGCCGGACAGGGGGCCTCGGAGACCCAGTACTTC. Amino acids: CATSREAGQGASETQYF.

The chain combines TRBV30 with TRBJ2-7, with a tentative D call TRBD1 (6 bases). From germline, CDR1 is GTSNPN and CDR2 SVGIG (reference sequence). The CDR3 runs to 12 residues. V lost 0 bases to trimming and J lost 7 bases, with 10 bases between them. CDR3 loop: CAWSVTGQEQYF. The DNA of the CDR3 is TGTGCCTGGAGTGTAACAGGGCAAGAGCAGTACTTC.

This clone has just a few counts. This chain links TRBV11-2 with TRBJ2-2, with 12 bases aligning to TRBD2. CDR3 length: 16 residues. Germline lookup yields CDR1 SGHAT and CDR2 FQNNGV. V was clipped by 3 bases and J by 5 bases; unmatched bases: 4. CDR3 sequence reads: CASSFFGLAGTGELFF. The CDR3 bases are TGTGCCAGCAGCTTTTTCGGACTAGCGGGAACCGGGGAGCTGTTTTTT.

The chain uses TRBV29-1 and TRBJ2-5; TRBD1 matches 10 bases. Per germline, CDR1 SQVTM and CDR2 ANQGSEA. The trim removed 7 bases at V and 5 bases at J, leaving 10 bases unmatched. This CDR3 has 14 residues. CDR3 protein: CSANRDRGYETQYF. Written as DNA, the CDR3 is TGCAGCGCCAACCGGGACAGGGGATACGAGACCCAGTACTTC.

The CDR3 is CASSPPSGNNEQFF. The DNA of the CDR3 is TGTGCCAGCTCACCGCCTAGCGGCAACAATGAGCAGTTCTTC. J is TRBJ2-1 and V is TRBV18; 7 bases match TRBD2. Losses at the gene ends were 3 bases for V and 5 bases for J; bases not matched to a gene: 4. This CDR3 region has 14 residues. The V gene's germline CDR1 is KGHSH and CDR2 LQKENI.

CDR3 region: CASSERVVVEKLFF. Here the CDR3 DNA reads TGTGCCAGCAGTGAACGGGTGGTGGTTGAAAAACTGTTTTTT. The chain employs TRBV2 and TRBJ1-4; D gene ambiguous. V lost 2 bases to trimming and J lost 7 bases, with 11 bases between them. Germline loops: CDR1 SNHLY, CDR2 FYNNEI. The CDR3 runs 14 residues.

The rearrangement links TRBV6-1 to TRBJ1-2; 9 nucleotides line up with TRBD1. CDR1 MNHNS and CDR2 SASEGT come from the germline V gene. Unmatched junction bases numbered 6, after V lost 3 bases and J lost 4 bases. There are 15 residues in the CDR3. This chain's CDR3 is CASSEGQGRVYGYTF. The CDR3, as DNA: TGTGCCAGCAGTGAGGGACAGGGTAGGGTCTATGGCTACACCTTC.

This rearrangement joins TRBV30 to TRBJ2-2; the D gene is possibly TRBD1 (5 bases). The CDR3 covers 13 residues. Trimming took 6 bases from V and 4 from J, leaving 12 bases between them. The germline V gene has CDR1 GTSNPN and CDR2 SVGIG (reference sequence). Written as DNA, the CDR3 is TGTGCCTGTGGCAGGGTGGTCACCGGGGAGCTGTTTTTT. Translated, it gives CACGRVVTGELFF.

The chain carries TRBV2 and TRBJ2-1; 14 bases agree with TRBD2. The ends lost 5 bases at V and 7 bases at J; junction bases unmatched: 10. The CDR3 sequence is 17 residues long. Germline CDR1 and CDR2: SNHLY and FYNNEI. CDR3 in amino acids: CASSREGGLAGENEQFF. Written as DNA, the CDR3 is TGTGCCAGCAGTCGAGAGGGGGGACTAGCGGGAGAAAATGAGCAGTTCTTC. The variable domain in full, with the rest retrieved from reference TRBV2 and TRBJ2-1, is EPEVTQTPSHQVTQMGQEVILRCVPISNHLYFYWYRQILGQKVEFLVSFYNNEISEKSEIFDDQFSVERPDGSNFTLKIRSTKLEDSAMYFCASSREGGLAGENEQFFGPGTRLTVL.